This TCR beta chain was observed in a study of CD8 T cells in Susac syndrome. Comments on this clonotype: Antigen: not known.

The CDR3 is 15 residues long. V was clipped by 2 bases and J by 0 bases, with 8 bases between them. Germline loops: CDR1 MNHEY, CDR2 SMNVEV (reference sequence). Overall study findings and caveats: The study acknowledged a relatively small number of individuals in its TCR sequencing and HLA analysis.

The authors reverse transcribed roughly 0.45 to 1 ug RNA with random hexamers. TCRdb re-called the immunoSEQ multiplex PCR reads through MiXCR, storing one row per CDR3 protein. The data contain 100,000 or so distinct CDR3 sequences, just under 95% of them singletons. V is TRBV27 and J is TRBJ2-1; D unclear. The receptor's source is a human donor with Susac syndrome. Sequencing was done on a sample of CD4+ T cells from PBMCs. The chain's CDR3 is CASSLRSSSYNEQFF. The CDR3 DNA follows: TGTGCCAGCAGTTTAAGGTCGAGCTCCTACAATGAGCAGTTCTTC.